This TCR beta chain appears in the sequencing data of a study of T-cell memory formation after mild COVID-19. Across the study: Among the donors, TCR clusters were largely specific to each donor.

The CDR3 is 15 amino acids. V was pared by 3 bases and J by 4 bases, with 12 bases between. Germline V CDR1 and CDR2: MGHDK, SYGVNS. The authors produced TCR alpha and TCR beta cDNA libraries with sample barcodes and UMIs by 5'RACE using constant-segment primers. In TCRdb, the 5' RACE reads were re-called with MiXCR into one record per CDR3 protein. The sample includes 210,000 or so distinct CDR3 sequences, 27% seen only once; the top ten take roughly 11%. This receptor was obtained from an adult woman who had mild COVID-19 (a few samples of this study predate the infection). Cell type and time point are not known. The sample taken for sequencing was PBMCs or a T cell subset sorted from them (not recorded which). The chain combines TRBV25-1 with TRBJ2-2, with D uncertain. CDR3 sequence: CASSDQPGLTGELFF. CDR3 bases: TGTGCCAGCAGTGACCAACCAGGCCTCACCGGGGAGCTGTTTTTT.